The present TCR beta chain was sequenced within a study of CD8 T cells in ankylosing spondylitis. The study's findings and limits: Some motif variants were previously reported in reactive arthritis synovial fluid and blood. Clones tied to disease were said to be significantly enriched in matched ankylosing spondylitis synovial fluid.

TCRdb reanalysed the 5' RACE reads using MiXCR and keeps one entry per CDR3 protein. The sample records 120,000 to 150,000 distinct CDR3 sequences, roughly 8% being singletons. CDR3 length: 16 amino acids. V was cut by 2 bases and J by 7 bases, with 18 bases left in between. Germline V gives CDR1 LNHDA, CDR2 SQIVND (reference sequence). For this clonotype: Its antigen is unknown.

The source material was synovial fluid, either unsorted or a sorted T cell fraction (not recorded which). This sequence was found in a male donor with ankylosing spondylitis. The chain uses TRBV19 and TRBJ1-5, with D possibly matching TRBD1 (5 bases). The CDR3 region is CASSIYRQTWAQPQHF. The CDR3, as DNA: TGTGCCAGTAGTATATATAGACAGACATGGGCACAGCCCCAGCATTTT.